Below, one TCR gamma chain is given with its context. Its target antigen remains unknown. A read error is likely here: a far larger clone is one base away. Other DNA variants within this sample encode the same CDR3. The data belong to a study of γδ T cells in repeated Plasmodium falciparum infection (dated by TCRdb to the early 2020s). About the investigation overall: In the natural-infection arm, Malian children exposed to intense seasonal malaria transmission were enrolled and compared against age and gender matched Australian children. Four controlled human malaria infections were administered to five malaria-naive U.S. adults over roughly 580 days by bites from P. falciparum NF54-infected Anopheles stephensi mosquitoes. Samples from controlled-infection subjects were taken at baseline, right before selected infections, and 21 days after each infection. The gammadelta TCR repertoires from Mali were analysed in two ways: cross-sectionally during periods with no transmission, and longitudinally across episodes of acute febrile malaria. In the study, the shaping of the human gammadelta T cell repertoire by repeated Plasmodium falciparum infection was examined using natural infection in Mali and controlled human malaria infection. Beyond this particular receptor, the publication reports: The Malian cohort came from a small rural village of predominantly one ethnic group, limiting generalizability. Across time and infection, the Vgamma9/Vdelta2+ TCR repertoires showed a highly stable polyclonal makeup, with many TCRgamma sequences overlapping between individuals. In Vdelta2-negative gammadelta TCR repertoires, which were largely Vdelta1+, repeated controlled infections appeared to drive waves of new clonotype selection. Because the controlled-infection cohort was small, analysis of inter-individual variability in gammadelta T cell responses was limited. Compared with the repertoires of Australian children, the Vdelta2-negative gammadelta TCR repertoires of Malian children appeared more clonally expanded, less diverse and less shared.

The library was prepared using multiplex PCR. The sample was run on an Illumina MiSeq. Each sorted gammadelta T cell sample was sequenced for both the TCR gamma (TRG) and TCR delta (TRD) chains. On the study's bioinformatics: The repertoire analyses used clonotype tree plots, the accumulated frequency of the top 20 clonotypes, and diversity index (DI) and D75 metrics. Via CATT, TCRdb reprocessed the public reads, and rows with identical DNA were then joined. In this record, the V and J calls reflect TCRdb's handling and not the investigators' own analysis. The sample has approximately 32,000 gamma-chain clones on record, 1.4% of them singletons. The ten largest account for around 19% of the sample. Vgamma9/Vdelta2+ and Vdelta2-negative gammadelta T cell populations were flow-sorted from peripheral blood mononuclear cells for bulk TCR repertoire analysis. CDR1 and CDR2 were assigned from the germline V gene (reference sequence) as GITISATS and ISYDGTV. Inclusive of the bounding cysteine and phenylalanine, the CDR3 is 13 residues long. Just the 39-base CDR3 DNA is kept, in frame starting at base 1.

Here the V gene is TRGV9, but the J gene went uncalled. The receptor comes from a pool of human donors (malaria-infected and uninfected, not separated). Sequencing was carried out using gamma-delta T cells from blood. This receptor carries the CDR3 CALWERDYYKKLF. The DNA is as follows: TGTGCCTTGTGGGAGAGGGATTATTATAAGAAGCTCTTT.